This T cell receptor (beta chain) was obtained from a study of blood T cell repertoires in COVID-19. Across the study: T cells, B-cell-depleted T cells, or PBMCs provided the cDNA or gDNA that served as material.

Data came from immunoSEQ multiplex PCR; TCRdb stores just in-frame clones and leaves some out. The table lists hundreds of thousands of clones, approximately 83% of them singletons. Enrollees, about 18 to 100 years old, lived in approximately 24 US areas. CDR1 is GTSNPN and CDR2 is SVGIG in the germline V gene (reference sequence). The CDR3 is 16 residues long. With V trimmed by 4 bases and J by 3 bases, 10 bases remained unmatched. The sequencing input was PBMCs or T cells enriched from blood (not recorded which). This rearrangement joins TRBV30 to TRBJ2-2; 8 bases match TRBD2. This sequence originates from a woman in her forties who had been exposed to COVID-19. CDR3 in DNA: TGTGCCTGGACTCATCGGGGGGGGCCGTACACCGGGGAGCTGTTTTTT. This encodes CAWTHRGGPYTGELFF.